The clone carrying this TCR beta chain was seen a handful of times. The data are from a study of memory CD4+ T cells and cytomegalovirus serostatus. Single viable CD3+CD4+CD8-CD45RO+ cells were sorted as the memory CD4+ T cells. Per the original methods: After removing out-of-frame reads, around 2,100,000 distinct TCRbeta sequences remained. Profiled with immunoSEQ multiplex PCR; TCRdb holds only in-frame clones, not every one. From that table come the V and J calls and clone size; the DNA was used to work out D and trimming. The sample consists of tens of thousands of clones, approximately 81% of them appearing once. The length of the CDR3 is 15 residues. Germline assignment: CDR1 LNHDA and CDR2 SQIVND (reference sequence). V was pared by 5 bases and J by 0 bases, with 11 bases between.

Specimen: memory CD4+ T cells from blood. This TCR was recovered from an adult in good health and CMV-seronegative. Some clones in this sample may be carry-over from other donors' samples. The chain has TRBV19 and TRBJ1-5; tentatively, D is TRBD1 (5 bases). The CDR3 sequence is CASSPTTVSNQPQHF. CDR3 sequence (DNA): TGTGCCAGTAGTCCGACGACAGTTAGCAATCAGCCCCAGCATTTT.